This T cell receptor (beta chain) was captured by sequencing in a study of cytomegalovirus exposure and HLA in healthy donors. CDR1 MDHEN and CDR2 SYDVKM come from the germline V gene. Losses at the gene ends were 5 bases for V and 4 bases for J; bases not matched to a gene: 2. The CDR3 is 13 residues long. 60 Vbeta and 13 Jbeta primers were used in PCR. Produced via immunoSEQ multiplex PCR; TCRdb's table is partial and in-frame only. Among 150,000 to 200,000 clones, approximately 78% were seen once, and the ten largest hold about 1.5%. This TCR was recovered from a male donor in good health and CMV-seronegative. Sequenced sample: PBMCs. This chain uses TRBV28 with TRBJ2-1, with TRBD1 identical over 7 bases. This chain's CDR3 is CASSQQGYNEQFF. The CDR3 nucleotides read TGTGCCAGCAGTCAACAGGGGTACAATGAGCAGTTCTTC.